The rows below give T cell receptor beta chains drawn from one sample of a study of OX40 agonist ivuxolimab in advanced cancers. Profiled with immunoSEQ multiplex PCR; TCRdb holds only in-frame clones, not every one. The sample consists of some 45,000 clones, around 89% of them appearing once. The sample was CD4+ or CD8+ T cells sorted from blood, taken in a trial of the OX40 agonist ivuxolimab. These receptors were obtained from an adult with an advanced solid tumor such as melanoma, head and neck, liver or kidney cancer. Both conserved end residues are part of each CDR3. The order of the fields is V gene, J gene, CDR3 protein.

TRBV28	TRBJ2-7	CASSESGRAYEQYF
TRBV27	TRBJ1-2	CASSKAGSYGYTF
TRBV15	TRBJ2-5	CATNLDRFQETQYF
TRBV13	TRBJ1-2	CASSLGGRGYTF
TRBV7-9	TRBJ2-1	CASSLLGLAGSYNEQFF
TRBV2	TRBJ2-7	CASSNGLAGKMSSYEQYF
TRBV19	TRBJ2-7	CASSRDREFSYEQYF
TRBV6-1	TRBJ2-7	CASRTELRYEQYF
TRBV6-5	TRBJ2-5	CASSYSGLQETQYF
TRBV19	TRBJ1-2	CASSAYNYGYTF
TRBV6-4	TRBJ2-3	CASSPSRGQSDTQYF
TRBV5-1	TRBJ2-5	CASSRGEGLGETQYF
TRBV7-9	TRBJ2-6	CASSYRGTGVIGANVLTF
TRBV13	TRBJ2-3	CASSLNSGTNTDTQYF
TRBV6-1	TRBJ1-5	CASKWVENQPQHF
TRBV27	TRBJ1-1	CASSLKGTARTPTEAFF
TRBV1	TRBJ2-5	CTSRLGTSCGTQYF
TRBV7-2	TRBJ2-7	CASSKTPGPDEQYF
TRBV4-1	TRBJ1-1	CASSHDRSTEAFF
TRBV9	TRBJ1-1	CASSVGGQSNTEAFF
TRBV6-1	TRBJ1-5	CASSERTGLQPQHF
TRBV10-1	TRBJ2-1	CASSESMGPEGDEQFF
TRBV5-8	TRBJ2-1	CASSFHNEQFF
TRBV19	TRBJ2-7	CASSGANTGSPYEQYF
TRBV4-1	TRBJ2-6	CASSQVGLATGANVLTF
TRBV30	TRBJ2-3	CAWSGKTGTDTQYF
TRBV15	TRBJ1-1	CATSRDRNTEAFF
TRBV19	TRBJ2-7	CASSIRTGGRGEQYF
TRBV27	TRBJ2-2	CASSDWDRQVLAGELFF
TRBV29-1	TRBJ2-3	CSGRENTQYF
TRBV7-8	TRBJ1-5	CASSFDPDQPQHF
TRBV5-5	TRBJ2-7	CASSFSLYEQYF
TRBV6-5	TRBJ2-7	CASTTTDRGSREQYF
TRBV2	TRBJ1-2	CASSRQGEVNGYTF
TRBV7-2	TRBJ2-7	CASSGASGQYEQYF
TRBV7-2	TRBJ2-7	CASSIPNRGSYEQYF
TRBV7-8	TRBJ1-2	CASSFSTGGSGGYTF
TRBV6-5	TRBJ2-3	CASSTRDLSTDTQYF
TRBV10-3	TRBJ1-2	CAIRKGGQDYGYTF
TRBV29-1	TRBJ2-3	CSGMTMYTDTQYF
TRBV7-3	TRBJ1-1	CASSLMGTRNTEAFF
TRBV9	TRBJ1-4	CASSPETGDEKLFF
TRBV29-1	TRBJ2-3	CSVEGGDTDTQYF
TRBV2	TRBJ1-5	CASRKEGSPNQPQHF
TRBV29-1	TRBJ1-1	CSVYRGTERPFF
TRBV29-1	TRBJ2-5	CSVEPKRTEETQYF
TRBV29-1	TRBJ1-1	CSVEAGGGTEAFF
TRBV7-9	TRBJ1-1	CASSLVGTDTEAFF
TRBV28	TRBJ1-4	CASSTTWSVLFF
TRBV19	TRBJ2-2	CASSTNTGELFF
TRBV2	TRBJ1-4	CASLSPGKEKLFF
TRBV2	TRBJ2-6	CASSLRAGAGANVLTF
TRBV2	TRBJ1-4	CASSEGLLGGGGVPNEKLFF
TRBV5-1	TRBJ1-2	CASSLKGDYYGYTF
TRBV5-4	TRBJ2-2	CASSLDLQRTGELFF
TRBV11-2	TRBJ2-5	CASSAGDGETQYF
TRBV6-1	TRBJ2-5	CASSPAGSLVETQYF
TRBV18	TRBJ2-3	CASSPPSPSTDTQYF
TRBV4-1	TRBJ2-5	CASSQAGAGETQYF